The 4 T cell receptor beta chains reported below all come from one sample, sequenced in a study of human T cells and chemical hapten exposure. The time point: patch test 1, 2 weeks after DPC sensitization. Sample treatment: therapeutic diphenylcyclopropenone sensitization with weekly scalp DPC. TCRdb re-called the RACE reads with MiXCR, one entry per CDR3 protein. The repertoire holds 340,000 or so distinct CDR3 sequences, under 8% seen once, with around 8.4% in the top ten. Here the sequenced sample was whole blood, taken in connection with sensitization to the hapten diphenylcyclopropenone (DPC). The origin of the receptors is a young woman with alopecia areata. Some clones in this sample may be carry-over from other donors' samples.

The V and J genes are TRBV9 and TRBJ2-1; D is uncertain. V lost 0 bases and J lost 3, with 13 bases in between. CDR3 length equals 16 residues. Germline V lookup: CDR1 SGDLS, CDR2 YYNGEE. The CDR3, as DNA: TGTGCCAGCAGCGTAGCTATAACCAGCAGCTACAATGAGCAGTTCTTC. Translated, it gives CASSVAITSSYNEQFF.

This clonotype was detected a few times. The CDR3: CASSPDRGWSGYTF. In DNA form, the CDR3 reads TGTGCCAGCAGTCCCGACAGGGGGTGGAGCGGCTACACCTTC. The V and J genes are TRBV6-2 or TRBV6-3 and TRBJ1-2, with TRBD1 matching over 9 bases. CDR3 length equals 14 residues. Germline loops: CDR1 MNHEY, CDR2 SVGEGT. V dropped 5 bases and J dropped 8; count of bases not matched to a gene: 9.

This clonotype showed up just a few times. V gene TRBV5-1 combines with J gene TRBJ2-3; weak D call: TRBD1 (5 bases). Trimming shortened V by 1 base and J by 2 bases, and 20 bases separated the two germline ends. CDR1 is SGHRS, CDR2 YFSETQ, per germline. The CDR3 runs 18 residues. The CDR3 loop reads CASSLNPQAVGVTDTQYF. DNA of the CDR3: TGCGCCAGCAGCTTGAACCCACAGGCCGTGGGCGTCACAGATACGCAGTATTTT.

This clonotype was picked up a small number of times. Since a much larger clone is just one base distant, this may be a read error. The chain has TRBV28 and TRBJ2-7, with D uncertain. Between the trimmed V and J ends, which lost 5 bases and 5 bases, there was a span of 4 bases. Germline-derived CDR1 and CDR2 are MDHEN and SYDVKM. CDR3 length: 10 amino acids. The CDR3 protein is CASSAHEQYF. CDR3 in DNA: TGTGCCAGCAGTGCCCACGAGCAGTACTTC.